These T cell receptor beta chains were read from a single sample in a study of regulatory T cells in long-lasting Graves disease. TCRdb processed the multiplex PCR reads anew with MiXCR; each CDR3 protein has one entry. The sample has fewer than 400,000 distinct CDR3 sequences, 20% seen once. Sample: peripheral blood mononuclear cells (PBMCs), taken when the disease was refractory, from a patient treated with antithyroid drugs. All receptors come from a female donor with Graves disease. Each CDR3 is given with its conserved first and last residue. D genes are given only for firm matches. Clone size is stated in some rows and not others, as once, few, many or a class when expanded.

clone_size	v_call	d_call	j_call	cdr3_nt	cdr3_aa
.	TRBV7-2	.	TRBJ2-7	TGTGCCAGCAGCTTAGGTGAGATCGCATACGAGCAGTACTTC	CASSLGEIAYEQYF
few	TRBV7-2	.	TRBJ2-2	TGTGCCAGCAGCTTCTGGTCGGCCCCGAGCACCGGGGAGCTGTTTTTT	CASSFWSAPSTGELFF
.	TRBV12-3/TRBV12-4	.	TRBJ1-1	TGTGCCAGCTCACGGTCCGCCTTCCCGGAAGCTTTCTTT	CASSRSAFPEAFF
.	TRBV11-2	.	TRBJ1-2	TGTGCCAGCAGCTCCAGGGGAATATCGTTGGGCTACACCTTC	CASSSRGISLGYTF
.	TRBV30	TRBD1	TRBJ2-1	TGTGCCTGGAGTAGGGACAGGGGAAATGAGCAGTTCTTC	CAWSRDRGNEQFF
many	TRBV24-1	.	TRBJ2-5	TGTGCCACCAGTGACCCCGGGGCGACGGAGACCCAGTACTTC	CATSDPGATETQYF
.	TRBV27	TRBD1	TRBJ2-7	TGTGCCAGCAGCCCTTATACAGGGGGCGCATACGAGCAGTACTTC	CASSPYTGGAYEQYF
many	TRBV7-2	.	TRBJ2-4	TGTGCCAGCAGCTTAGCGCGAGGGAGCAAAAACATTCAGTACTTC	CASSLARGSKNIQYF
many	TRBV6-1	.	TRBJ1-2	TGTGCCAGCAGTGAACCCCTTTTAGGGAGCGGAGGCTACACCTTC	CASSEPLLGSGGYTF
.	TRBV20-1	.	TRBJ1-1	TGCAGTGTCGGGGGGGTAGGTCCCCCCAGGACTGAAGCTTTCTTT	CSVGGVGPPRTEAFF
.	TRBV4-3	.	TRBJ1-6	TGCGCCAGCAGCCAGGGGGCGAACGACAATTCACCCCTCCACTTT	CASSQGANDNSPLHF
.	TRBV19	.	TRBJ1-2	TGTGCCAGTAGGCGGACAGAGGACTATGGCTACACCTTC	CASRRTEDYGYTF
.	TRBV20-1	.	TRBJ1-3	TGCAGTGCCGCAGAGGGATCTGGAAACACCATATATTTT	CSAAEGSGNTIYF
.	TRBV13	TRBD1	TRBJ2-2	TGTGCCAGCAGCTTAGCCGTGACAGGGTACGCGAACACCGGGGAGCTGTTTTTT	CASSLAVTGYANTGELFF
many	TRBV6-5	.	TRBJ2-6	TGTGCCAGCAGTTACTCGACCCCCACCTGGGCCTCTGGGGCCAACGTCCTGACTTTC	CASSYSTPTWASGANVLTF
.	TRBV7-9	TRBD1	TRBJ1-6	TGTGCCAGCAGCCCGCGGACAGGGGATCCCCTAAATTCACCCCTCCACTTT	CASSPRTGDPLNSPLHF
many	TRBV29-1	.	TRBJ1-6	TGCAGCGTCTCGGGGCAGGGAGGTTCACCCCTCCACTTT	CSVSGQGGSPLHF
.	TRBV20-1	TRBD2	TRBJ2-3	TGCAGTGTTAGCCCACCGAGACTAGCGGGAGATACGCAGTATTTT	CSVSPPRLAGDTQYF
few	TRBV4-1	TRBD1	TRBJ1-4	TGCGCCAGCAGCCCCTCCTACGGACAGGTCGGCAATGAAAAACTGTTTTTT	CASSPSYGQVGNEKLFF
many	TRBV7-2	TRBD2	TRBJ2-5	TGTGCCAGCAGCTTAGGGGGAGGGAGGGAGACCCAGTACTTC	CASSLGGGRETQYF
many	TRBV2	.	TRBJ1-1	TGTGCCAGCAGTGAAGGCCAGGAGAACACTGAAGCTTTCTTT	CASSEGQENTEAFF
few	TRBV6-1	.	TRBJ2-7	TGTGCCAGCAGTCAGACCAGGGTATTAGGCGAGCAGTACTTC	CASSQTRVLGEQYF
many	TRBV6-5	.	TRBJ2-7	TGTGCCAGCAGTTCGACGCGAGGCGAGCAGTACTTC	CASSSTRGEQYF
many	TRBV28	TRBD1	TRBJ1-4	TGTGCCAGCAGTACGGACAGGGCTGCAACTCCAACTAATGAAAAACTGTTTTTT	CASSTDRAATPTNEKLFF
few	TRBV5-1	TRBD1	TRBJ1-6	TGCGCCAGCAGCTGGGACAGATTCAATTCACCCCTCCACTTT	CASSWDRFNSPLHF
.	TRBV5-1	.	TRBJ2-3	TGCGCCAGCAGCTCCGGGGGAGATACGCAGTATTTT	CASSSGGDTQYF
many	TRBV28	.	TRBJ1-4	TGTGCCAGCAGTTTGGGAGGGACAAAAGGAAAACTGTTTTTT	CASSLGGTKGKLFF
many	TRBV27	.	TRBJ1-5	TGTGCCAGCAGTTGGACAGCTAATCAGCCCCAGCATTTT	CASSWTANQPQHF
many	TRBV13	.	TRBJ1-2	TGTGCCAGCAGCTCACTCGACCTACACTATGGCTACACCTTC	CASSSLDLHYGYTF
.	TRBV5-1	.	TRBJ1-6	TGCGCCAGCAGCTTAACCGGACGGACTAATTCACCCCTCCACTTT	CASSLTGRTNSPLHF
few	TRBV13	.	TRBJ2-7	TGTACCAGCAGCTTGGGGACAACCTACGAGCAGTACTTC	CTSSLGTTYEQYF
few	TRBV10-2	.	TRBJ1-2	TGCGCCAGCAGTGAGTCGGTAGGGCTAGTAGGCTACACCTTC	CASSESVGLVGYTF
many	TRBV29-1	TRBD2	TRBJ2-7	TGCAGCGTGAGCGGGAGGGCCAGATACGAGCAGTACTTC	CSVSGRARYEQYF
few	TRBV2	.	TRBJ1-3	TGTGCCATTACCCCCACCGGATCTGGAAACACCATATATTTT	CAITPTGSGNTIYF
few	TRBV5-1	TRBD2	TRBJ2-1	TGCGCCAGCAGCTTTGAGGGTAGCGGGGCCTACAATGAGCAGTTCTTC	CASSFEGSGAYNEQFF
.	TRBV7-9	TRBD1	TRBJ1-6	TGTGCCAGCAGCTTAGGGGGACAGGGACTTTCACCCCTCCACTTT	CASSLGGQGLSPLHF
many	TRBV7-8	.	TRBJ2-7	TGTGCCAGCAGCGAGGGGGGCCACGAGCAGTACTTC	CASSEGGHEQYF
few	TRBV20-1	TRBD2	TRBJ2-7	TGCAGTGCTAGACCGACTAGCGGGAGGGCCTTGTTCTTGTACGAGCAGTACTTC	CSARPTSGRALFLYEQYF
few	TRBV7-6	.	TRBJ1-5	TGTGCCAGCAGCCCCCGGCGGGTGGGTCAGCCCCAGCATTTT	CASSPRRVGQPQHF
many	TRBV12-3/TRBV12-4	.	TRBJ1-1	TGTGCCAGCATCACATCCTCGACCAGGACGAACACTGAAGCTTTCTTT	CASITSSTRTNTEAFF
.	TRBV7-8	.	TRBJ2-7	TGTGCCAGCAGCTTCGGGACGGAGGTCTACGAGCAGTACTTC	CASSFGTEVYEQYF
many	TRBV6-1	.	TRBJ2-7	TGTGCCAGCAGACTCTATGACCTCAGCTCCTACGAGCAGTACTTC	CASRLYDLSSYEQYF
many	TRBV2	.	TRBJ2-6	TGTGCCAGCAGTGTACAGATCTCTGGGGCCAACGTCCTGACTTTC	CASSVQISGANVLTF
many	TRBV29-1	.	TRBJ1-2	TGCAGCGTTGAGAGGGGTGCCAACTATGGCTACACCTTC	CSVERGANYGYTF